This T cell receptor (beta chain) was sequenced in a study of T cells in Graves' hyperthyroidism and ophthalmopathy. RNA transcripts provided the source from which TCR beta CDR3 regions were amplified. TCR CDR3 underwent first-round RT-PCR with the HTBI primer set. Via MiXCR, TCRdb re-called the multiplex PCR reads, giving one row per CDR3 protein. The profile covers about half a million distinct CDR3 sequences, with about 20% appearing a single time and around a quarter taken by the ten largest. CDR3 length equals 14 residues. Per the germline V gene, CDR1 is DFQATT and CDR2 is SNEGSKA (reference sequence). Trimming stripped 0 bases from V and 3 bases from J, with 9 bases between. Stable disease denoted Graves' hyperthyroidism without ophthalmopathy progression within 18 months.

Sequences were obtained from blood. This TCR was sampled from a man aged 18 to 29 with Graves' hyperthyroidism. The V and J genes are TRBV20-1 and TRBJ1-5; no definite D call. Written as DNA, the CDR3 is TGCAGTGCTAGAGAAGCCCAGTACAATCAGCCCCAGCATTTT. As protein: CSAREAQYNQPQHF.